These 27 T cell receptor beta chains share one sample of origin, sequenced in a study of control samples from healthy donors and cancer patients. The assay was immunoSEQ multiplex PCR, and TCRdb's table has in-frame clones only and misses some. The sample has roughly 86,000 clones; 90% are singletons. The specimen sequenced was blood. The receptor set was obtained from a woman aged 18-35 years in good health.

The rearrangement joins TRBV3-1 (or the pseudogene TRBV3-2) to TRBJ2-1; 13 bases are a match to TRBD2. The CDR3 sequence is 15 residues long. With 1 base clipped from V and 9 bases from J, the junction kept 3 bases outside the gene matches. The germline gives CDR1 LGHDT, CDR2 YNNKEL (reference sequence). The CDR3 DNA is TGTGCCAGCAGCCAAGCGGGACTAGCGGGGATTGAGCAGTTCTTC. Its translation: CASSQAGLAGIEQFF.

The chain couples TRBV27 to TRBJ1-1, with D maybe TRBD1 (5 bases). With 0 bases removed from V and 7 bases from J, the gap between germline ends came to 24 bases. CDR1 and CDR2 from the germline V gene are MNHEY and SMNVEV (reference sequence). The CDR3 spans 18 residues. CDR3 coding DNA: TGTGCCAGCAGTTTATCGAGAGGAGGACTGGGGACGCCGTTTGAAGCTTTCTTT. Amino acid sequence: CASSLSRGGLGTPFEAFF.

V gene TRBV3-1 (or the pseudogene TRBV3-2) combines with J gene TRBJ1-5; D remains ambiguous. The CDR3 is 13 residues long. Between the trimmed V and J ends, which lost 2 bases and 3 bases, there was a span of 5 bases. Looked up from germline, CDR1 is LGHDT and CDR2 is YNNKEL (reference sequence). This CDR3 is CASSQMVNQPQHF. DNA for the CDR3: TGTGCCAGCAGCCAAATGGTCAATCAGCCCCAGCATTTT.

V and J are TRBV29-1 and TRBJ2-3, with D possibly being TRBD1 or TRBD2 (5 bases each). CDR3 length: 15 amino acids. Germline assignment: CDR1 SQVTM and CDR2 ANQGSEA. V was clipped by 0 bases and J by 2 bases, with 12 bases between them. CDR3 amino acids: CSVEDSGGFTDTQYF. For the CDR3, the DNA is TGCAGCGTTGAAGATTCTGGGGGTTTCACAGATACGCAGTATTTT.

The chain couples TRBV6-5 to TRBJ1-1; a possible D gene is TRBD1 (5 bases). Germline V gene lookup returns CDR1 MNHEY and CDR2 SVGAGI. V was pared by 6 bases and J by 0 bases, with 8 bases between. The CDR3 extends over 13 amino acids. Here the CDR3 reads CASSVTVNTEAFF. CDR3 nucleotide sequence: TGTGCCAGCAGCGTGACAGTGAACACTGAAGCTTTCTTT.

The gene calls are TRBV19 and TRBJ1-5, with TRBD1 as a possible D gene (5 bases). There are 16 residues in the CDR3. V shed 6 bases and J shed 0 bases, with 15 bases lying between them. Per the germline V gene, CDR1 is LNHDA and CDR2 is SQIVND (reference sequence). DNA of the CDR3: TGTGCCAGTAGGGGGACCCTCGGGTATAGCAATCAGCCCCAGCATTTT. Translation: CASRGTLGYSNQPQHF.

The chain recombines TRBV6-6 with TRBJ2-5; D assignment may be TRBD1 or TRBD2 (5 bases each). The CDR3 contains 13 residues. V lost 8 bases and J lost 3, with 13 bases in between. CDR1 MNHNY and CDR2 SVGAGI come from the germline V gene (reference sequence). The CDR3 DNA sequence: TGTGCCAGCGCTCTCGGGGCTGAAGAGACCCAGTACTTC. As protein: CASALGAEETQYF.

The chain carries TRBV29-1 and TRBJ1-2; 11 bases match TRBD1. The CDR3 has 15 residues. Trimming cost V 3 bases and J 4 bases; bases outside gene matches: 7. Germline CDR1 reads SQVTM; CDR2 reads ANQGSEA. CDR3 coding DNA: TGCAGCGTTGAGGGGGACAGGGGGTTTGGCTATGGCTACACCTTC. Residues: CSVEGDRGFGYGYTF. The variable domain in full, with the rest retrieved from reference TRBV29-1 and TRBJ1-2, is SAVISQKPSRDICQRGTSLTIQCQVDSQVTMMFWYRQQPGQSLTLIATANQGSEATYESGFVIDKFPISRPNLTFSTLTVSNMSPEDSSIYLCSVEGDRGFGYGYTFGSGTRLTVV.

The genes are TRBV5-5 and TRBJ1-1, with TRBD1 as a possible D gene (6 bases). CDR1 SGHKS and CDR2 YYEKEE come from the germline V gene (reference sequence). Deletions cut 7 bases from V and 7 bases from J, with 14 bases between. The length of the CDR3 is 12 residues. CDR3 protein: CASGALGGEAFF. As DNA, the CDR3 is TGTGCCAGCGGCGCTTTAGGGGGTGAAGCTTTCTTT.

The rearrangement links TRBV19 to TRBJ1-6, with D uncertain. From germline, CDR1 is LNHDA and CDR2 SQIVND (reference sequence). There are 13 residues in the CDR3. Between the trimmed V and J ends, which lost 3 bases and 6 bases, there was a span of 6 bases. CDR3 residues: CASSMVVNSPLHF. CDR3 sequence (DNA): TGTGCCAGTAGTATGGTGGTTAATTCACCCCTCCACTTT.

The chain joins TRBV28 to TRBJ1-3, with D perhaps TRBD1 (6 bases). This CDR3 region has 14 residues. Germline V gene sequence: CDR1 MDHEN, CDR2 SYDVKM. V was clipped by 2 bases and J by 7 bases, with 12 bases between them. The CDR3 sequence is CASSLGQGMNTIYF. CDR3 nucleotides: TGTGCCAGCAGTTTAGGGCAGGGGATGAACACCATATATTTT.

As DNA, the CDR3 is TGTGCCAGCAGCTTTGGGGAGAGGGCAGATACGCAGTATTTT. Encoded protein: CASSFGERADTQYF. The chain carries TRBV7-9 and TRBJ2-3, with a tentative D call TRBD2 (5 bases). Germline V gene data show CDR1 as SEHNR and CDR2 as FQNEAQ (reference sequence). Deletions cut 3 bases from V and 4 bases from J, with 11 bases between. This CDR3 contains 14 residues.

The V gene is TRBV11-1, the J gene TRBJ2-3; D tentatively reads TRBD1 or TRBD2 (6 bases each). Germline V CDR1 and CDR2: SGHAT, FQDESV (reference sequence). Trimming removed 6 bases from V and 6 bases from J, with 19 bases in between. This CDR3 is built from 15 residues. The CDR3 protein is CASRQQRQEGDTQYF. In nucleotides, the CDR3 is TGTGCCAGCAGACAACAGAGACAGGAGGGGGATACGCAGTATTTT.

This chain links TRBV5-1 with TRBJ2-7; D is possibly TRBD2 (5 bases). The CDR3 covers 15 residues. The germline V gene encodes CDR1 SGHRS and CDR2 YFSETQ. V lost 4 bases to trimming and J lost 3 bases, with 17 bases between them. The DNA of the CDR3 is TGCGCCAGCAGCCTGATGGGAGACCCGGACTACGAGCAGTACTTC. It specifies CASSLMGDPDYEQYF. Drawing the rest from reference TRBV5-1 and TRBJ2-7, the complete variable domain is KAGVTQTPRYLIKTRGQQVTLSCSPISGHRSVSWYQQTPGQGLQFLFEYFSETQRNKGNFPGRFSGRQFSNSRSEMNVSTLELGDSALYLCASSLMGDPDYEQYFGPGTRLTVT.

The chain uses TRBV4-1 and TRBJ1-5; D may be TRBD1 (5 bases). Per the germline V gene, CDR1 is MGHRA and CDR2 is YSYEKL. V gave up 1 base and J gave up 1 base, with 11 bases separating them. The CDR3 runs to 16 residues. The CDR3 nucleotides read TGCGCCAGCAGCCAAGGTGGGGGAACGAGCAATCAGCCCCAGCATTTT. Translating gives CASSQGGGTSNQPQHF.

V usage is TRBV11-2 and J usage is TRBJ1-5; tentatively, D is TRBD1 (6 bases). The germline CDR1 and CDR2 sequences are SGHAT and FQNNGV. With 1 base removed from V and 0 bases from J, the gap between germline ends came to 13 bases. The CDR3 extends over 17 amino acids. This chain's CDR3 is CASSLVAGTSSNQPQHF. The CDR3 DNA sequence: TGTGCCAGCAGCTTAGTTGCTGGGACAAGTAGCAATCAGCCCCAGCATTTT.

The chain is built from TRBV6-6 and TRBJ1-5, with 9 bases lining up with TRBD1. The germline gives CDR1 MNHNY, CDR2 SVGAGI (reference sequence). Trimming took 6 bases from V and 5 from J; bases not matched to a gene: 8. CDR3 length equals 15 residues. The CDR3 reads CASRAVGQGDQPQHF. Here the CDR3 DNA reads TGTGCCAGCAGGGCGGTGGGACAGGGAGATCAGCCCCAGCATTTT.

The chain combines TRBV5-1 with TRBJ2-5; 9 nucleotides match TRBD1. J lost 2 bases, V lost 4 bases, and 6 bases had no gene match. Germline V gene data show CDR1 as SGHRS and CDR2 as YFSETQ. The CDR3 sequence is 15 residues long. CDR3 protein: CASSTGQGPQETQYF. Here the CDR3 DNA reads TGCGCCAGCAGCACAGGACAGGGGCCGCAAGAGACCCAGTACTTC.

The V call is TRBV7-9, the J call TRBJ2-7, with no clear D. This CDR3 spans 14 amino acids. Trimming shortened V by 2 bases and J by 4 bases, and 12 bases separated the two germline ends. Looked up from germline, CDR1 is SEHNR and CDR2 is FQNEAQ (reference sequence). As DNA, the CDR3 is TGTGCCAGCAGCTTATACGGACCTCAATACGAGCAGTACTTC. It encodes CASSLYGPQYEQYF.

CDR3 region: CASSWTTEQYF. The DNA of the CDR3 is TGTGCCAGCAGTTGGACAACCGAGCAGTACTTC. The chain carries TRBV12-3 or TRBV12-4 and TRBJ2-7, with TRBD1 as a possible D gene (5 bases). The CDR3 totals 11 residues. The V and J ends lost 4 bases and 6 bases respectively, with 7 bases between them.

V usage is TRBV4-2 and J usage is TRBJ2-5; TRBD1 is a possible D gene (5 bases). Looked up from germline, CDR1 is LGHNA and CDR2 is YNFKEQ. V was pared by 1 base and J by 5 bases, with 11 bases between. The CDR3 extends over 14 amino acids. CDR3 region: CASSQGAGIETQYF. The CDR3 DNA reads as TGTGCCAGCAGCCAAGGGGCAGGGATCGAGACCCAGTACTTC.

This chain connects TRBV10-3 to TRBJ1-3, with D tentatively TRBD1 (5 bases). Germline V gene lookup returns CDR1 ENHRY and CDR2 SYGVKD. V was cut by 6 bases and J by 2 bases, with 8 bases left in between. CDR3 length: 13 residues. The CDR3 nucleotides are TGTGCCATCAGGTGGGACCCTGGAAACACCATATATTTT. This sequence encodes CAIRWDPGNTIYF.

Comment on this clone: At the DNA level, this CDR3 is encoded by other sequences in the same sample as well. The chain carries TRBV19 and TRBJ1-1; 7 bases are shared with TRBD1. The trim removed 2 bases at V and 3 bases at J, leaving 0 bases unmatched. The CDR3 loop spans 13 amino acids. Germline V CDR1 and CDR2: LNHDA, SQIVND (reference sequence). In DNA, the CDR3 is TGTGCCAGTAGTATAACAGGGGACACTGAAGCTTTCTTT. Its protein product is CASSITGDTEAFF. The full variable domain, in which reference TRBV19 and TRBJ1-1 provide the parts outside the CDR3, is DGGITQSPKYLFRKEGQNVTLSCEQNLNHDAMYWYRQDPGQGLRLIYYSQIVNDFQKGDIAEGYSVSREKKESFPLTVTSAQKNPTAFYLCASSITGDTEAFFGQGTRLTVV.

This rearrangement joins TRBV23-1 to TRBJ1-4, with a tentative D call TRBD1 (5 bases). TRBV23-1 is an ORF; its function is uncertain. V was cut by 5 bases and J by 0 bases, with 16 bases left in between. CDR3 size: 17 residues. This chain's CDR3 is CASSFWGLQTTNEKLFF. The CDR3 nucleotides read TGCGCCAGCAGTTTTTGGGGCCTGCAAACAACTAATGAAAAACTGTTTTTT.

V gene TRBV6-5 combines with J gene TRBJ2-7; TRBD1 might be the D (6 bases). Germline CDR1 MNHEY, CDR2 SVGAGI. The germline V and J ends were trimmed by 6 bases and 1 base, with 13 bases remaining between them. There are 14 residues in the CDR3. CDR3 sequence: CASRRTALSYEQYF. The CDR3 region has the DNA TGTGCCAGCAGAAGGACAGCACTATCCTACGAGCAGTACTTC.

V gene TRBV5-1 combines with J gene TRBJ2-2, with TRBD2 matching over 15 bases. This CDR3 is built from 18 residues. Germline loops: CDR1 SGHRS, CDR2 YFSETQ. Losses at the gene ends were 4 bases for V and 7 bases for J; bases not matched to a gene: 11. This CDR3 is CASSPGLAGGYGNGELFF. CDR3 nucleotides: TGCGCCAGCAGCCCCGGACTAGCGGGGGGGTATGGAAACGGGGAGCTGTTTTTT.

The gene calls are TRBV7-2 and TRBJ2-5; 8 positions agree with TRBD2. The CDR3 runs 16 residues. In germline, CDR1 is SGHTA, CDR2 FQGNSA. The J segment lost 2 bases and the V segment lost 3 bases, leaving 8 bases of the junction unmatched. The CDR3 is CASSLELSGDQETQYF. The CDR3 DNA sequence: TGTGCCAGCAGCTTGGAGCTTAGCGGGGATCAAGAGACCCAGTACTTC.